This TCR beta chain came from a study of T-cell memory formation after mild COVID-19. V was pared by 5 bases and J by 4 bases, with 23 bases between. Germline assignment: CDR1 SEHNR and CDR2 FQNEAQ (reference sequence). This CDR3 comprises 17 residues. With respect to this clonotype: The antigen remains undetermined.

5'RACE primed from the constant segment yielded TCR alpha and TCR beta cDNA libraries bearing sample barcodes and UMIs. TCRdb reanalysed the 5' RACE reads using MiXCR and keeps one entry per CDR3 protein. The data contain some 100,000 distinct CDR3 sequences, over 8.5% of them singletons. Study results and caveats: Among clones peaking at day 37 in the second wave, SARS-CoV-2 specificity remained unconfirmed. While clones contracting from day 15 to 85 were balanced between CD4 and CD8, later expanders leaned CD4+.

The chain is built from TRBV7-9 and TRBJ1-2, with D perhaps TRBD1 (6 bases). The specimen was PBMCs or a T cell subset sorted from them (not recorded which). This TCR was recovered from a man in his late teens or twenties who had mild COVID-19 (a few samples of this study predate the infection). Cell type and time point are not known. The chain's CDR3 is CASSTYYLQGVLYGYTF. The CDR3 coding sequence is TGTGCCAGCAGCACGTACTACCTACAGGGAGTCCTCTATGGCTACACCTTC.